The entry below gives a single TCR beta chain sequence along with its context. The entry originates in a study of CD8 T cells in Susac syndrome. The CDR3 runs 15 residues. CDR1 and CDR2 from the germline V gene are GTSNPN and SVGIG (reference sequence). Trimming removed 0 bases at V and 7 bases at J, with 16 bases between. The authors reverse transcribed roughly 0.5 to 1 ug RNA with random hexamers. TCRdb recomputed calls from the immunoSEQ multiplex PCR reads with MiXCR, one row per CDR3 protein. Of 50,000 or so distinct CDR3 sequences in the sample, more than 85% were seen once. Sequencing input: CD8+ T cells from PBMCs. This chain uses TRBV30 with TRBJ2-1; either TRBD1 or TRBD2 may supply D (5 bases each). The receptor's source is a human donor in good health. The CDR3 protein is CAWSVGLRGGNEQFF. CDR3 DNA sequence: TGTGCCTGGAGTGTAGGGCTCCGGGGCGGGAATGAGCAGTTCTTC.